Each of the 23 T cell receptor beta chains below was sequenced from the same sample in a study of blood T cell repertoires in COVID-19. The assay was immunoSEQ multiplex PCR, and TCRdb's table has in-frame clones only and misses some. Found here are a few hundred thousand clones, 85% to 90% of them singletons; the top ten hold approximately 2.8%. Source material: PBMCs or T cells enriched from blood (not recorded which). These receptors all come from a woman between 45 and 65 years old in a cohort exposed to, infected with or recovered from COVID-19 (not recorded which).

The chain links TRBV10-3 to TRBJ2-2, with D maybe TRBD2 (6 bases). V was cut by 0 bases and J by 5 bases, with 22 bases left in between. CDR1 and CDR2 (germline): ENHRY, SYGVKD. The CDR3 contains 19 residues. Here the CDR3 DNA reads TGTGCCATCAGTGAGTCTGGTATTGGAAAGGCGGGACCAACCGGGGAGCTGTTTTTT. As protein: CAISESGIGKAGPTGELFF.

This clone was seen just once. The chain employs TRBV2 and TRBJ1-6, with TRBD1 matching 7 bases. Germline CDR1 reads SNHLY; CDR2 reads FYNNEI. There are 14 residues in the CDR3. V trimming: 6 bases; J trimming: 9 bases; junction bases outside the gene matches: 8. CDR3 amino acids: CASREQGRFSPLHF. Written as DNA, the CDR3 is TGTGCCAGCAGGGAACAGGGGCGTTTTTCACCCCTCCACTTT.

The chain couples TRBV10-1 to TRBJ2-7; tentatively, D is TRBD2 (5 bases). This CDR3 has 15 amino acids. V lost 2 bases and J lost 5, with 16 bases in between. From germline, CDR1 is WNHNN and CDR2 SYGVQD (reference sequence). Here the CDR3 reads CASSELREGKNEQYF. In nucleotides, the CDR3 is TGCGCCAGCAGTGAGCTTCGCGAGGGTAAAAACGAGCAGTACTTC.

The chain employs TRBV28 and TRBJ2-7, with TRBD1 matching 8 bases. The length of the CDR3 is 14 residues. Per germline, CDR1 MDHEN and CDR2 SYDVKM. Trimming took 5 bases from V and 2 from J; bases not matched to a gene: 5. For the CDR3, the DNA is TGTGCCAGCAGTCCTGCAGGGGGCCCCTACGAGCAGTACTTC. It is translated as CASSPAGGPYEQYF.

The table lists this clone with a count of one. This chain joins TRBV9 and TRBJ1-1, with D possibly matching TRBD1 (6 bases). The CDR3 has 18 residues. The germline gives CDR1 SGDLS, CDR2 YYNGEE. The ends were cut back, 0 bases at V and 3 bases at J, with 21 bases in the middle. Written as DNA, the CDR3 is TGTGCCAGCAGCGTAGGGGCGGGGGCGCGACGGAAACACACTGAAGCTTTCTTT. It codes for CASSVGAGARRKHTEAFF.

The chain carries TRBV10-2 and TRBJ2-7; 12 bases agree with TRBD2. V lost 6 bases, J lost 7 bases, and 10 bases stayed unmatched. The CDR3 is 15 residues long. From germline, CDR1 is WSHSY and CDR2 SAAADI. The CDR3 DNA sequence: TGCGCCAGCAGCCGAGGACTAGCGGGGATAGGTGAGCAGTACTTC. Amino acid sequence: CASSRGLAGIGEQYF.

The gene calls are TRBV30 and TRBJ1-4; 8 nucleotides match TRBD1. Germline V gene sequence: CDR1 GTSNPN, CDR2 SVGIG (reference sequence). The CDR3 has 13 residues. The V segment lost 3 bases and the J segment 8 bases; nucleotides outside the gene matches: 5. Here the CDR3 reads CAWSPGQVEKLFF. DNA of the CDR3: TGTGCCTGGAGCCCGGGACAGGTGGAAAAACTGTTTTTT.

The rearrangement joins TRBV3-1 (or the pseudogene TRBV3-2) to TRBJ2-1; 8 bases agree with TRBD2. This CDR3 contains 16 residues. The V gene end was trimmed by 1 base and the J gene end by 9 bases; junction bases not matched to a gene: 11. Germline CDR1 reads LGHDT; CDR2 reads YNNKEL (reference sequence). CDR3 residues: CASSQGVQRGFSEQFF. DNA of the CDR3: TGTGCCAGCAGCCAAGGAGTCCAGCGGGGGTTCAGTGAGCAGTTCTTC.

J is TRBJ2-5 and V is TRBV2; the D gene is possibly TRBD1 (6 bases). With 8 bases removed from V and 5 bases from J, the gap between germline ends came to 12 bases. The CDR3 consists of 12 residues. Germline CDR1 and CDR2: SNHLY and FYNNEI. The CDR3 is CASGDTRETQYF. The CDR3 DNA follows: TGTGCCAGCGGGGACACTCGGGAGACCCAGTACTTC.

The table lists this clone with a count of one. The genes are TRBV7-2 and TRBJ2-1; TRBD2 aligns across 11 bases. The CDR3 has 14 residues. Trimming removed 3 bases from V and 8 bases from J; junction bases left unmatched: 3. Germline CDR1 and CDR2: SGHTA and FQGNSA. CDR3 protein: CASSFSGGEDEQFF. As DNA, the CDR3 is TGTGCCAGCAGCTTTAGCGGGGGGGAGGATGAGCAGTTCTTC.

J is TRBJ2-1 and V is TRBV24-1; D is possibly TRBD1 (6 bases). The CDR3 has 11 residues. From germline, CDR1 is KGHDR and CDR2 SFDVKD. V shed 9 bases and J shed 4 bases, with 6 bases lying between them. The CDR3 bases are TGTGCCACCGGACAGTACAATGAGCAGTTCTTC. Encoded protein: CATGQYNEQFF.

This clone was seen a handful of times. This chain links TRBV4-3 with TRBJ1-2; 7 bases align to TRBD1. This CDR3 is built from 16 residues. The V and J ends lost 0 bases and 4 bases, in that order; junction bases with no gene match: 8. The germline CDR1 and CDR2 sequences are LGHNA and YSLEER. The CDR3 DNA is TGCGCCAGCAGCCAAGAAGGTAGAGCAGGGGGCTATGGCTACACCTTC. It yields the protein CASSQEGRAGGYGYTF.

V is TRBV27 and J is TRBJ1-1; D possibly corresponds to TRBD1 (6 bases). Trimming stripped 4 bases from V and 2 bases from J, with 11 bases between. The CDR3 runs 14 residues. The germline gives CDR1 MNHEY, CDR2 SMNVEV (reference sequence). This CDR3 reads CASSYSRGNTEAFF. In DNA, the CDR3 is TGTGCCAGCAGTTACAGCAGGGGCAACACTGAAGCTTTCTTT.

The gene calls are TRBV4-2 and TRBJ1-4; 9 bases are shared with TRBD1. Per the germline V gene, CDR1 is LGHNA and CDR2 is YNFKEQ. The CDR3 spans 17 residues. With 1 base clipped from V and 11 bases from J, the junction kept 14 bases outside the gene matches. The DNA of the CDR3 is TGTGCCAGCAGCCAAGGTGTGGGTTGGGGACAGGGCGGGAAACTGTTTTTT. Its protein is CASSQGVGWGQGGKLFF.

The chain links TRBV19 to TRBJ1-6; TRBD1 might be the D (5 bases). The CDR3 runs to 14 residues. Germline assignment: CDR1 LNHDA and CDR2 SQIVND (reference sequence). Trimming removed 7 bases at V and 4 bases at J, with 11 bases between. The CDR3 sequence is CASKGQGYNSPLHF. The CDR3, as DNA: TGTGCCAGTAAAGGTCAGGGATATAATTCACCCCTCCACTTT.

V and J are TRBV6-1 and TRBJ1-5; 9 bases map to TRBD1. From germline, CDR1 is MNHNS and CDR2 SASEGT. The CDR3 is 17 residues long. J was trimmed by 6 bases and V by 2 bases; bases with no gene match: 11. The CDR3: CASSETGTGKGSQPQHF. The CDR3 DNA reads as TGTGCCAGCAGTGAAACTGGGACAGGGAAGGGTAGTCAGCCCCAGCATTTT.

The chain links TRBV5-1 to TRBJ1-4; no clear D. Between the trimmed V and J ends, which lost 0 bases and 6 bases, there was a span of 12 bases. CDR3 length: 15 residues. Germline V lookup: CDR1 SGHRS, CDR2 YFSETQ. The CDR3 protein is CASSLAANGYEKLFF. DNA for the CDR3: TGCGCCAGCAGCTTGGCTGCTAACGGGTATGAAAAACTGTTTTTT. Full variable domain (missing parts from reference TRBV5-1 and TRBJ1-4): KAGVTQTPRYLIKTRGQQVTLSCSPISGHRSVSWYQQTPGQGLQFLFEYFSETQRNKGNFPGRFSGRQFSNSRSEMNVSTLELGDSALYLCASSLAANGYEKLFFGSGTQLSVL.

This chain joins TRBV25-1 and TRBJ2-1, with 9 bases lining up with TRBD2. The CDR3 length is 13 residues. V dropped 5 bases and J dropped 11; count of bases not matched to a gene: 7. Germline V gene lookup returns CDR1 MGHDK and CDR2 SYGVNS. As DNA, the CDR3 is TGTGCCAGCAGTCATCCAGCGGGGGGCCAGCAGTTCTTC. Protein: CASSHPAGGQQFF.

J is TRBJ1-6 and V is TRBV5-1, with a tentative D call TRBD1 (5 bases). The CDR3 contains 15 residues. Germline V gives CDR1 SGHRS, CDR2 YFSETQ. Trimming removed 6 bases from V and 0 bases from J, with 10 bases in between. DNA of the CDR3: TGCGCCAGCACCAGGGAAAACTCCTATAATTCACCCCTCCACTTT. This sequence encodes CASTRENSYNSPLHF.

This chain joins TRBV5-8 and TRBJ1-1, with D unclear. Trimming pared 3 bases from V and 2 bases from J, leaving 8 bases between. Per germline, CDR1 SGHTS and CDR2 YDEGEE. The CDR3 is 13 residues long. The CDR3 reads CASSSWTNTEAFF. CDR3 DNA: TGTGCCAGCAGCTCCTGGACTAACACTGAAGCTTTCTTT.

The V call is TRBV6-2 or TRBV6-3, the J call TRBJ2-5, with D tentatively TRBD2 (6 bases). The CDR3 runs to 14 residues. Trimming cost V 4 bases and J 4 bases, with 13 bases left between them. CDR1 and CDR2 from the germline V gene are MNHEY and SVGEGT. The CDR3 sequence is CASSLPGAGETQYF. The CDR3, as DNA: TGTGCCAGCAGTTTACCGGGAGCCGGAGAGACCCAGTACTTC.

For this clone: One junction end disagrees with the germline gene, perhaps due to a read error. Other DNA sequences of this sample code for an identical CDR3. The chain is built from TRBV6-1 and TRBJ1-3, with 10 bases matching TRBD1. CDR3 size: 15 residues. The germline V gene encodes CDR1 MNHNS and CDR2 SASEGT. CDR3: CASSEDRGPGNTIYF. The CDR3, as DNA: TGTGCCAGCAGCGAAGACAGGGGGCCTGGAAACACCATATATTTT.

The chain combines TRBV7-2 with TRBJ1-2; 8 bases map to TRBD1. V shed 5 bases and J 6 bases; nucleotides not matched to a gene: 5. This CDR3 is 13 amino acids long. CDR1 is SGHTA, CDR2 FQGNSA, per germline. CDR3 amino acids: CASSPGGAHGYTF. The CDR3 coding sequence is TGTGCCAGCAGCCCAGGGGGCGCACATGGCTACACCTTC.